These 10 T cell receptor beta chains were sequenced from one sample in a study of blood T cell repertoires in COVID-19. Here immunoSEQ multiplex PCR was the method, and the copy in TCRdb shows in-frame clones only, minus some. The table records some 90,000 clones, around 85% of them present only once. What was sequenced was peripheral blood. These receptors were collected from a man in his sixties with acute or convalescent COVID-19.

This chain connects TRBV5-1 to TRBJ2-3; TRBD2 aligns across 9 bases. J was trimmed by 6 bases and V by 8 bases; bases with no gene match: 16. There are 16 residues in the CDR3. Per germline, CDR1 SGHRS and CDR2 YFSETQ. The CDR3 reads CASIPYGGRAMDTQYF. CDR3 nucleotides: TGCGCCAGTATACCTTATGGCGGGAGGGCCATGGATACGCAGTATTTT.

This chain connects TRBV11-3 to TRBJ2-1; TRBD2 matches at 14 bases. The trim removed 5 bases at V and 9 bases at J, leaving 18 bases unmatched. The CDR3 sequence is 19 residues long. The germline V gene encodes CDR1 SGHNT and CDR2 YENEEA. For the CDR3, the DNA is TGTGCCAGCAGCCCCAATACGGGACTAGCGGGAGACCCCATGGCTGAGCAGTTCTTC. This encodes CASSPNTGLAGDPMAEQFF.

The chain uses TRBV29-1 and TRBJ2-3, with TRBD2 as a possible D gene (5 bases). Germline CDR1 is SQVTM and CDR2 is ANQGSEA. The length of the CDR3 is 13 residues. Trimming removed 2 bases at V and 0 bases at J, with 6 bases between. CDR3 in amino acids: CSVETSSTDTQYF. The CDR3 DNA follows: TGCAGCGTTGAAACTAGTAGCACAGATACGCAGTATTTT.

This clone was counted a single time. The V gene is TRBV6-1, the J gene TRBJ2-7; 7 bases fit TRBD1. This CDR3 region has 13 residues. CDR1 is MNHNS, CDR2 SASEGT, per germline. V trimming: 7 bases; J trimming: 7 bases; junction bases outside the gene matches: 10. DNA of the CDR3: TGTGCCAGCATCCCCACAGGGGTGGGGGAGCAGTACTTC. Encoded protein: CASIPTGVGEQYF.

V is TRBV11-2 and J is TRBJ2-1, with 10 bases identical to TRBD2. Germline assignment: CDR1 SGHAT and CDR2 FQNNGV. Trimming removed 1 base from V and 9 bases from J; junction bases left unmatched: 9. The length of the CDR3 is 16 residues. The CDR3 is CASSLVMSSGSTEQFF. The CDR3 DNA follows: TGTGCCAGCAGCTTAGTAATGTCTAGCGGGAGTACTGAGCAGTTCTTC.

The rearrangement links TRBV28 to TRBJ2-1, with 7 bases fitting TRBD2. J gave up 3 bases and V 7 bases, and 6 bases lay outside the gene matches. CDR3 length: 14 amino acids. Germline V gives CDR1 MDHEN, CDR2 SYDVKM. CDR3 protein: CASKTGGSYNEQFF. CDR3 DNA: TGTGCCAGCAAAACGGGCGGGAGCTACAATGAGCAGTTCTTC. The variable domain in full, completed from reference TRBV28 and TRBJ2-1, reads DVKVTQSSRYLVKRTGEKVFLECVQDMDHENMFWYRQDPGLGLRLIYFSYDVKMKEKGDIPEGYSVSREKKERFSLILESASTNQTSMYLCASKTGGSYNEQFFGPGTRLTVL.

This sequence joins TRBV10-2 and TRBJ2-3; 10 bases map to TRBD2. With V trimmed by 2 bases and J by 4 bases, 3 bases remained unmatched. Germline V lookup: CDR1 WSHSY, CDR2 SAAADI. The CDR3 extends over 15 amino acids. In DNA, the CDR3 is TGCGCCAGCAGTGAGCTAGCGGGAGTGGCAGATACGCAGTATTTT. This sequence encodes CASSELAGVADTQYF.

The chain recombines TRBV11-2 with TRBJ2-2; 8 bases are a match to TRBD1. This CDR3 contains 15 residues. V lost 4 bases to trimming and J lost 1 base; unmatched junction nucleotides: 2. Germline assignment: CDR1 SGHAT and CDR2 FQNNGV. Written as DNA, the CDR3 is TGTGCCAGCAGCTCCGGGACAGGGAACACCGGGGAGCTGTTTTTT. Translated, it gives CASSSGTGNTGELFF.

The chain carries TRBV5-5 and TRBJ2-2; D unresolved. V dropped 0 bases and J dropped 4 bases, with 10 bases sitting between them. CDR3 length: 15 residues. Germline V CDR1 and CDR2: SGHKS, YYEKEE (reference sequence). This CDR3 reads CASSLDLRSTGELFF. CDR3 DNA: TGTGCCAGCAGCTTGGACCTGCGGAGCACCGGGGAGCTGTTTTTT.

The chain is built from TRBV5-5 and TRBJ1-6; maybe TRBD1 (6 bases). The V and J ends lost 4 bases and 9 bases respectively, with 20 bases between them. The CDR3 sequence is 16 residues long. The germline CDR1 and CDR2 sequences are SGHKS and YYEKEE (reference sequence). CDR3 in amino acids: CASSLWGRGEGSPLHF. The CDR3 nucleotides are TGTGCCAGCAGCCTTTGGGGCAGGGGTGAAGGTTCACCCCTCCACTTT. Complete variable domain (other parts from reference TRBV5-5 and TRBJ1-6): DAGVTQSPTHLIKTRGQQVTLRCSPISGHKSVSWYQQVLGQGPQFIFQYYEKEERGRGNFPDRFSARQFPNYSSELNVNALLLGDSALYLCASSLWGRGEGSPLHFGNGTRLTVT.